These T cell receptor beta chains were read from a single sample in a study of T-cell reconstitution after alpha-beta-depleted transplantation in children. From the PCR reads, TCRdb called clonotypes with MiXCR, one entry per CDR3 protein. This table holds some 460,000 distinct CDR3 sequences, roughly 16% found once. The material sequenced was PBMCs, mostly from graft donor cells, taken 360 days after TCRalphabeta/CD19-depleted stem cell transplant. The source is a boy younger than two who had a stem cell transplant for Wiskott-Aldrich syndrome, so the T cells may come from the graft donor. The CDR3 runs from the conserved cysteine through the conserved F or W. A D gene is named only where the DNA matches it firmly. Clone size is shown for a subset of rows, as once, few, many or a class of expanded clone.

CDR3aa	CDR3nt	v_gene	j_gene	d_gene	abundance
CASSLGILASEDTQYF	TGCGCCAGCAGCTTAGGGATCCTAGCTAGCGAAGATACGCAGTATTTT	TRBV5-1	TRBJ2-3	-	many
CAWSVTVQAFF	TGTGCCTGGAGTGTGACTGTTCAAGCTTTCTTT	TRBV30	TRBJ1-1	-	few
CASSFAGTSGGPSYEQYF	TGCGCCAGCAGCTTTGCCGGGACTAGCGGGGGCCCTTCCTACGAGCAGTACTTC	TRBV5-1	TRBJ2-7	TRBD2	-
CASRGTPNTGELFF	TGTGCCAGCAGAGGGACACCTAACACCGGGGAGCTGTTTTTT	TRBV6-4	TRBJ2-2	-	-
CASSFKRGPHNEQFF	TGTGCCAGCAGTTTCAAGCGGGGGCCCCACAATGAGCAGTTCTTC	TRBV12-3/TRBV12-4	TRBJ2-1	TRBD2	few
CASSYGTSGYNEQFF	TGTGCCAGCAGTTACGGGACTAGCGGGTACAATGAGCAGTTCTTC	TRBV6-5	TRBJ2-1	TRBD2	-
CASSPNRQGSAYNEQFF	TGTGCCAGCTCACCAAACCGACAGGGGAGCGCCTACAATGAGCAGTTCTTC	TRBV18	TRBJ2-1	TRBD1	few
CASSLRGAREKLFF	TGCGCCAGCAGCTTGCGGGGGGCGCGTGAAAAACTGTTTTTT	TRBV5-1	TRBJ1-4	-	-
CAISESRQGPTDTQYF	TGTGCCATCAGTGAGTCTCGGCAGGGTCCCACAGATACGCAGTATTTT	TRBV10-3	TRBJ2-3	-	-
CASSLGVARNEQFF	TGTGCCAGCAGCTTAGGGGTAGCGAGAAATGAGCAGTTCTTC	TRBV7-2	TRBJ2-1	-	-
CASSLSPGPYYEQYF	TGTGCCAGCAGCTTATCCCCCGGGCCTTACTACGAGCAGTACTTC	TRBV7-2	TRBJ2-7	-	-
CASSLNGADTQYF	TGCGCCAGCAGCTTGAACGGAGCAGATACGCAGTATTTT	TRBV5-1	TRBJ2-3	-	-
CSAGGGHQETQYF	TGCAGTGCCGGGGGGGGCCACCAAGAGACCCAGTACTTC	TRBV20-1	TRBJ2-5	TRBD2	many
CASSLLAGPSSNEQFF	TGTGCCAGCAGTTTATTAGCGGGACCGTCCTCCAATGAGCAGTTCTTC	TRBV12-3/TRBV12-4	TRBJ2-1	TRBD2	-
CASSLTPGGPGYEQFF	TGTGCCAGCAGCTTAACCCCCGGAGGTCCGGGGTATGAGCAGTTCTTC	TRBV7-8	TRBJ2-1	-	few
CASSSGLGVHEQYF	TGTGCCAGCAGCTCTGGATTAGGGGTCCACGAGCAGTACTTC	TRBV4-2	TRBJ2-7	-	many
CATSDRIQGSDTQYF	TGTGCCACCAGTGATCGAATACAGGGTTCAGATACGCAGTATTTT	TRBV24-1	TRBJ2-3	-	-
CASSRSIRDYPETQYF	TGTGCCAGCTCACGAAGTATTAGGGACTACCCAGAGACCCAGTACTTC	TRBV18	TRBJ2-5	TRBD2	-
CASSHDVSGRVYNEQFF	TGCGCCAGCAGCCACGACGTGAGCGGGAGGGTTTACAATGAGCAGTTCTTC	TRBV4-3	TRBJ2-1	TRBD2	-
CATSRGQSKSYEQYF	TGTGCCACCAGCAGAGGACAGTCTAAGTCCTACGAGCAGTACTTC	TRBV15	TRBJ2-7	-	-
CASRLGLAGGPPPSYEQYF	TGCGCCAGCAGGTTGGGACTAGCGGGAGGGCCTCCTCCTTCCTACGAGCAGTACTTC	TRBV5-1	TRBJ2-7	TRBD2	-
CASSQDLRFSGTPGGNEQFF	TGCGCCAGCAGCCAAGATCTCCGGTTCTCCGGGACCCCAGGAGGCAATGAGCAGTTCTTC	TRBV4-1	TRBJ2-1	-	few